This T cell receptor (beta chain) was captured by sequencing in a study of T-cell reconstitution after alpha-beta-depleted transplantation in children. The authors prepared the TCRbeta library with unique molecular identifiers. TCRdb used MiXCR to reprocess the PCR reads, holding one entry per CDR3 protein. The profile shows about 58,000 distinct CDR3 sequences, 40% to 45% of them singletons. Between the trimmed V and J ends, which lost 3 bases and 8 bases, there was a span of 14 bases. CDR3 length: 14 amino acids. This clonotype has more than one count but fewer than ten. Sequenced material: PBMCs, mostly from graft donor cells, taken 360 days after TCRalphabeta/CD19-depleted stem cell transplant. The TCR comes from a male patient between 10 and 17 years old who had a stem cell transplant for acute lymphoblastic leukemia, so the T cells may come from the graft donor. The chain joins TRBV12-3 or TRBV12-4 to TRBJ2-1; D is ambiguous. The CDR3: CASSFYREEHEQFF. CDR3 sequence (DNA): TGTGCCAGCAGTTTTTATAGAGAGGAGCATGAGCAGTTCTTC.